The next 17 T cell receptor beta chains were all read from a single sample in a study of tissue T cells after allogeneic stem cell transplantation. Profiled with immunoSEQ multiplex PCR; TCRdb holds only in-frame clones, not every one. The data show roughly 6,600 clones, with around half seen just once and 7.7% held by the top ten. Time point reported: mouse harvest day 7 after allogeneic transplant. The graft held 10^6 splenic CD5+ T cells and 10^7 T-cell-depleted bone marrow cells. What was sequenced was lymph node tissue. These receptors came from a female BALB/c mouse given C57BL/6 T cells with graft-versus-host disease after an allogeneic hematopoietic cell transplant.

Points on this clone: Mouse germline and gene names are used. The missing CDR3 end, 1 residue past where the read stops, is filled in from the germline J gene. The chain employs TRBV26 and TRBJ2-2; possibly TRBD1 for D (6 bases). CDR1 and CDR2 (germline): KGHPV, FQNQEV (reference sequence). V gave up 5 bases and J gave up 6 bases, with 10 bases separating them. This CDR3 spans 13 amino acids. Partial CDR3 DNA: TGTGCCAGCAGTGGTACAGGGTCCGGGCAGCTCTAC. This translates into CASSGTGSGQLY. The full-length CDR3 reads as CASSGTGSGQLYF.

This clone was observed once. The gene symbols are mouse symbols. The read stops 1 residue short of the end of the CDR3; the missing end is completed from the germline J gene. V and J are TRBV15 and TRBJ2-1; perhaps TRBD2 as D (5 bases). Germline values: CDR1 SGHND, CDR2 FRSKSL. The CDR3 runs to 14 residues. The germline V and J ends were trimmed by 3 bases and 1 base, with 7 bases remaining between them. CDR3 sequence reads: CASSLLGNYAEQFF. Incomplete CDR3 DNA: TGTGCCAGCAGTTTGCTGGGAAACTATGCTGAGCAGTTC.

This clone was found a few times. Genes here carry mouse names. The CDR3 is cut off 1 residue early in the read; its end comes from the germline J gene. The V and J genes are TRBV26 and TRBJ1-3, with D hard to call. Germline CDR1 KGHPV, CDR2 FQNQEV (reference sequence). The CDR3 spans 14 residues. V gave up 0 bases and J gave up 0 bases, with 3 bases separating them. The CDR3 reads CASSLSVSGNTLYF. CDR3 bases read: TGTGCCAGCAGTCTGTCGGTTTCTGGAAATACGCTCTAT.

On this clone: Gene and germline names: mouse. The CDR3 extends 1 residue past the end of the read, so its final part is completed from the germline J gene. V gene TRBV2 combines with J gene TRBJ2-2; 8 nucleotides match TRBD2. With 0 bases clipped from V and 4 bases from J, the junction kept 4 bases outside the gene matches. The length of the CDR3 is 16 residues. Germline V gives CDR1 LGHNA, CDR2 YSYQKL. Incomplete CDR3 DNA: TGTGCCAGCAGCCAAGAGGGGGGGCATGGCACCGGGCAGCTCTAC. This codes for CASSQEGGHGTGQLY. The whole CDR3 reads CASSQEGGHGTGQLYF.

As regards this clone: The genes are named according to mouse. Read sequence stops 1 residue before the CDR3 end, and the germline J gene provides the missing end. The rearrangement links TRBV19 to TRBJ2-2; 11 bases map to TRBD2. Trimming cost V 4 bases and J 4 bases; bases outside gene matches: 6. CDR3 length equals 16 residues. Germline V gene sequence: CDR1 FNHDT, CDR2 SITEND (reference sequence). Partial CDR3 DNA: TGTGCCAGCAGTCGGGACTGGGGGAAGGGCACCGGGCAGCTCTAC. It translates to CASSRDWGKGTGQLY. The CDR3 in its entirety is CASSRDWGKGTGQLYF.

This clone was seen a few times. Gene names and germline refer to mouse. The CDR3 end falls 1 residue outside the read, so it is completed with the germline J gene. The chain links TRBV17 to TRBJ1-1; D gene uncertain. There are 13 residues in the CDR3. The germline CDR1 and CDR2 sequences are MNHDT and YYDKIL. With 0 bases removed from V and 3 bases from J, the gap between germline ends came to 5 bases. The chain's CDR3 is CASSRDQDTEVFF. CDR3 bases read: TGTGCTAGCAGTAGAGATCAGGACACAGAAGTCTTC.

A note on this clone: Germline and genes here are mouse. The read ends 1 residue before the CDR3 terminus; that terminus is restored from the germline J gene. V and J are TRBV26 and TRBJ2-4; a weak D match, TRBD2 (5 bases). The V gene's germline CDR1 is KGHPV and CDR2 FQNQEV (reference sequence). V gave up 4 bases and J gave up 0 bases, with 8 bases separating them. CDR3 length: 14 residues. This chain's CDR3 is CASSRWGSQNTLYF. The CDR3 bases that were read are TGTGCCAGCAGTCGGTGGGGTAGTCAAAACACCTTGTAC.

Turning to this clone: Gene names and germline match the mouse. The CDR3 end is not reached by the read, which stops 1 residue before it; the germline J gene fills it in. This chain uses TRBV13-1 with TRBJ1-2, with a weak D call TRBD1 (5 bases). The germline gives CDR1 NSHNY, CDR2 SYGAGN. Trimming took off 5 bases at V and 0 bases at J, with 8 bases between the two ends. This CDR3 is 13 amino acids long. The CDR3 is CASRQGANSDYTF. Incomplete CDR3 DNA: TGTGCCAGCAGGCAGGGTGCAAACTCCGACTACACC.

With regard to this clone: Gene labels here are mouse ones. The missing CDR3 end, 1 residue past where the read stops, is filled in from the germline J gene. This chain joins TRBV3 and TRBJ2-7, with D maybe TRBD2 (7 bases). The CDR3 has 13 residues. Per germline, CDR1 SNHLY and CDR2 FYNGKV (reference sequence). Trimming removed 5 bases at V and 2 bases at J, with 10 bases between. This CDR3 is CASSPWGPYEQYF. The covered CDR3 bases are TGTGCCAGCAGCCCCTGGGGGCCCTATGAACAGTAC.

Points on this clone: Any gene name here is a mouse gene name. CDR3 DNA, as far as it was read: TGTGCCAGCAGCTTAAGCAGGGGGAAAGACACCCAGTAC. This translates into CASSLSRGKDTQY. The whole CDR3 reads CASSLSRGKDTQYF. V is TRBV3 and J is TRBJ2-5; 7 bases match TRBD1. The read terminates 1 residue before the CDR3 end, so the remaining end is supplied by the germline J gene. The CDR3 covers 14 residues. CDR1 and CDR2 from the germline V gene are SNHLY and FYNGKV (reference sequence). Trimming at V came to 2 bases and at J to 4 bases, leaving 3 bases not matched to a gene.

This clone has only a few counts. Gene names are the mouse ones. CDR3 bases read: TGTGCCAGCTCTCGCGGGACAGCTGGAAATACGCTCTAT. It codes for CASSRGTAGNTLY. The full CDR3 reads CASSRGTAGNTLYF. J is TRBJ1-3 and V is TRBV12-2; 7 nucleotides match TRBD1. Read coverage stops 1 residue before the CDR3 terminus; the germline J gene supplies the remainder. The germline gives CDR1 SGHLS, CDR2 HYDKME. V dropped 2 bases and J dropped 2; count of bases not matched to a gene: 2. This CDR3 is 14 amino acids long.

This clone is medium-sized by share. Gene names are the mouse ones. The CDR3 is cut off 1 residue early in the read; its end comes from the germline J gene. The chain combines TRBV19 with TRBJ2-7, with TRBD1 matching over 7 bases. The CDR3 covers 14 residues. Germline assignment: CDR1 FNHDT and CDR2 SITEND (reference sequence). Trimming removed 0 bases from V and 3 bases from J; junction bases left unmatched: 3. CDR3 in amino acids: CASSIVPGGYEQYF. The CDR3 DNA, read in part, is TGTGCCAGCAGTATAGTCCCAGGGGGCTATGAACAGTAC.

In its sample, this clone is large. Gene names refer to mouse genes. Partial CDR3 DNA: TGTGCCAGCAGCTTAGTCAAGTATGAACAGTAC. Its translation is CASSLVKYEQY. The complete CDR3 protein is CASSLVKYEQYF. V gene TRBV3 combines with J gene TRBJ2-7; D is undetermined. The read comes to an end 1 residue before the CDR3 does, leaving the germline J gene to fill in the end. Germline V lookup: CDR1 SNHLY, CDR2 FYNGKV (reference sequence). The ends were cut back, 1 base at V and 4 bases at J, with 5 bases in the middle. This CDR3 contains 12 residues.

This clone is large. Gene names are the mouse ones. The read comes to an end 1 residue before the CDR3 does, leaving the germline J gene to fill in the end. This rearrangement joins TRBV19 to TRBJ2-7; 8 bases fit TRBD2. This CDR3 contains 14 residues. The ends lost 2 bases at V and 4 bases at J; junction bases unmatched: 5. Germline V gives CDR1 FNHDT, CDR2 SITEND (reference sequence). The DNA read from the CDR3 is TGTGCCAGCAGTATGGGTGGGGGGGTATATGAACAGTAC. This encodes CASSMGGGVYEQY. The entire CDR3 is CASSMGGGVYEQYF.

Notes on this clone: The gene symbols are mouse symbols. Read coverage stops 1 residue before the CDR3 terminus; the germline J gene supplies the remainder. The chain carries TRBV5 and TRBJ2-4; 9 positions match TRBD2. V lost 0 bases, J lost 0 bases, and 1 base stayed unmatched. Looked up from germline, CDR1 is LGHNA and CDR2 is YNLKQL (reference sequence). The length of the CDR3 is 16 residues. Here the CDR3 reads CASSQDWGGSQNTLYF. CDR3 bases read: TGTGCCAGCAGCCAAGACTGGGGGGGTAGTCAAAACACCTTGTAC.

This clone was found a few times. Here the gene names and germline are mouse. The read finishes 1 residue shy of the CDR3 end, and the germline J gene is used to complete it. This chain joins TRBV4 and TRBJ1-3; 8 bases line up with TRBD1. Germline V gene lookup returns CDR1 LGHDT and CDR2 YNNKQL (reference sequence). The CDR3 contains 14 residues. Trimming at V came to 4 bases and at J to 4 bases, leaving 3 bases not matched to a gene. The covered CDR3 bases are TGTGCCAGCAGCTTCCGGGACAGGGGAAATACGCTCTAT. This sequence encodes CASSFRDRGNTLY. The whole CDR3 protein is CASSFRDRGNTLYF.

In the case of this clone: Gene names are mouse gene names. With the read ending 1 residue before the CDR3 end, the germline J gene is used to fill in that end. V gene TRBV26 combines with J gene TRBJ1-4, with D uncertain. This CDR3 has 14 amino acids. The V and J ends lost 1 base and 0 bases respectively, with 3 bases between them. Germline V gives CDR1 KGHPV, CDR2 FQNQEV (reference sequence). Incomplete CDR3 DNA: TGTGCCAGCAGTCTGTTACTTTCCAACGAAAGATTATTT. Residues: CASSLLLSNERLF. The whole CDR3 is CASSLLLSNERLFF.